Described below is a single TCR beta chain sequence and its context. In this sample, this clone turned up a few times. What antigen it recognizes has not been identified. The sample holds no much larger clone one base away, and base qualities are not on file. These data are taken from a study of glioma-infiltrating T cells after dendritic cell vaccination (dated by TCRdb to the mid-2010s). In the study overall: Of the approximately 15 glioblastoma patients in the cohort, all drawn from Phase I and II dendritic cell vaccination trials, 9 were newly diagnosed and 6 had recurrent disease. Between about 2003 and 2013, patients were given autologous tumor lysate-pulsed dendritic cell vaccination. The vaccine consisted of monocyte-derived dendritic cells cultured seven days with IL-4 and GM-CSF, then pulsed overnight with autologous tumor lysate. Three intradermal dendritic cell vaccine injections were administered to patients at biweekly intervals in the arm below the axilla. In glioblastoma patients vaccinated with dendritic cells, deep sequencing of TCR beta CDR3 regions served to measure the amount of tumor-infiltrating lymphocytes and to compare repertoires between tumor and blood. Survival after dendritic cell vaccination was correlated with TCR sequencing metrics, such as TIL content and the overlap between tumor and blood repertoires. The paper's findings and limits, for the study overall: No direct relationship between TCR clonality and survival was found, suggesting that a diverse polyclonal response may matter. The TCR overlap response model with three groups was called speculative and said to need prospective validation. After dendritic cell vaccination, a higher estimated pretreatment TIL content predicted longer time to progression and longer overall survival. The cohort was small and heterogeneous, only a few patients had full blood and tumor sets, and even fewer had initial-recurrent tumor pairs.

The V and J ends are trimmed by 8 bases and 3 bases, leaving 8 bases between them. CDR1 LNHDA and CDR2 SQIVND were looked up in the germline V gene (reference sequence). Counted from cysteine to phenylalanine, this CDR3 has 12 amino acids. Only the CDR3 portion is preserved as DNA: 36 bases, with reading frame beginning at the first base. The immunoSEQ assay amplified TCRB CDR3 regions from 1.5 to 2.5 micrograms of genomic DNA, or from all available DNA when less than that amount was available. For multiplex PCR, 60 forward primers for TCR V beta segments and 13 reverse primers for J beta segments were used. Synthetic control templates were spiked into each sample at limiting dilution to estimate reads per starting template. Reads of 87 bp were generated by sequencing on the Illumina HiSeq System. The study's own analysis went as follows. PCR and sequencing errors were removed by merging closely related sequences with a nearest neighbor algorithm. TCR overlap was defined as the percentage of unique tumor TCR beta sequences that were also found in the peripheral blood of the same patient. The table comes from immuneACCESS by way of TCRdb, which keeps in-frame sequences with V and J called. Part of the clones is missing from these tables; in studies checked, under half for an unresolved V gene and the rest for unknown reasons. V and J calls and clone size come straight from that table; D and trimming were deduced from the DNA. The sample data list over 70,000 clones, and roughly four fifths of these were observed just once. The top ten clones comprise about 2% of the sample.

To be selected, patients needed enough residual fresh-frozen tumor tissue and more than two years of available survival data. Although molecular status otherwise differed among the glioblastoma patients, no patient had an isocitrate dehydrogenase mutation. PBMC were collected before vaccination, two weeks after the third vaccination, and at tumor progression if progression occurred. The Qiagen DNeasy Blood extraction Kit was used for extraction of genomic DNA. The chain is assembled from TRBV19 and TRBJ1-3, with the D segment identity uncertain. The sequenced sample was blood, obtained before dendritic cell vaccination. The sequence was collected from a human donor with glioblastoma. The nucleotide sequence reads TGTGCCAGTTCCTCCGTTGGAAACACCATATATTTT. This encodes CASSSVGNTIYF.